This passage covers 8 T cell receptor beta chains from one sample sequenced in a study of PD-1 blockade in classical Hodgkin lymphoma. The repertoire was sequenced with immunoSEQ multiplex PCR; TCRdb's copy has only in-frame clones and lacks some. The table lists about 27,000 clones, more than 80% of them singletons. Time point of the sample: cycle 4 day 1 (C4D1), after 6 weeks of nivolumab. Following autologous stem cell transplantation, relapse occurred in every patient, and exposure to brentuximab vedotin varied. Magnetic negative selection was used to purify CD4+ T cells from PBMCs that had been thawed. This specimen was CD4+ T cells from blood, taken before the fourth cycle of nivolumab. These receptors were collected from a human donor with classical Hodgkin lymphoma.

CDR3 in amino acids: CAWTGGTGELFF. The CDR3, as DNA: TGTGCCTGGACAGGGGGCACCGGGGAGCTGTTTTTT. The chain is built from TRBV30 and TRBJ2-2; 7 bases line up with TRBD1. The V and J ends lost 4 bases and 4 bases, in that order; junction bases with no gene match: 0. The CDR3 sequence is 12 residues long. Per the germline V gene, CDR1 is GTSNPN and CDR2 is SVGIG (reference sequence). Using reference TRBV30 and TRBJ2-2 for the parts outside the CDR3, the full variable domain is SQTIHQWPATLVQPVGSPLSLECTVEGTSNPNLYWYRQAAGRGLQLLFYSVGIGQISSEVPQNLSASRPQDRQFILSSKKLLLSDSGFYLCAWTGGTGELFFGEGSRLTVL.

The gene calls are TRBV5-4 and TRBJ1-1; D not resolved. This CDR3 is 13 amino acids long. Germline V CDR1 and CDR2: SGHNT, YYREEE (reference sequence). Trimming stripped 0 bases from V and 3 bases from J, with 6 bases between. CDR3 loop: CASSLVVDTEAFF. For the CDR3, the DNA is TGTGCCAGCAGCTTGGTAGTTGACACTGAAGCTTTCTTT.

This clone was observed once. This chain uses TRBV14 with TRBJ2-1, with D unclear. Germline assignment: CDR1 SGHDN and CDR2 FVKESK. CDR3 size: 12 residues. V was cut by 4 bases and J by 8 bases, with 9 bases left in between. The CDR3 sequence: CASSLTWDEQFF. The CDR3 DNA follows: TGTGCCAGCAGCCTGACATGGGATGAGCAGTTCTTC.

The chain has TRBV5-4 and TRBJ2-7; no definite D call. Trimming removed 4 bases from V and 7 bases from J, with 21 bases in between. Per germline, CDR1 SGHNT and CDR2 YYREEE (reference sequence). The CDR3 length is 15 residues. The DNA of the CDR3 is TGTGCCAGCAGCCAAGATCTAACAGTTGTGGGGGAGCAGTACTTC. Protein: CASSQDLTVVGEQYF.

The rearrangement uses TRBV6-5 and TRBJ2-2, with unresolved D. CDR1 is MNHEY and CDR2 is SVGAGI in the germline V gene. Trimming cost V 6 bases and J 4 bases, with 15 bases left between them. The CDR3 extends over 15 amino acids. As DNA, the CDR3 is TGTGCCAGCAGCAGCGATGATATAGGCACCGGGGAGCTGTTTTTT. Translation gives CASSSDDIGTGELFF.

This clone was counted a few times. The rearrangement links TRBV7-9 to TRBJ1-4; D gene ambiguous. Germline V gene data show CDR1 as SEHNR and CDR2 as FQNEAQ (reference sequence). Trimming cost V 6 bases and J 0 bases, with 11 bases left between them. This CDR3 has 15 residues. The CDR3 sequence: CASRRTYSTNEKLFF. CDR3 bases: TGTGCCAGCAGGAGAACATACTCAACTAATGAAAAACTGTTTTTT.

Written as DNA, the CDR3 is TGTGCCAGCAGGTTGGGACAGGAGAACACTGAAGCTTTCTTT. It encodes CASRLGQENTEAFF. The rearrangement joins TRBV6-1 to TRBJ1-1; TRBD1 matches 8 bases. The CDR3 totals 14 residues. CDR1 and CDR2 from the germline V gene are MNHNS and SASEGT. The J segment lost 1 base and the V segment lost 6 bases, leaving 4 bases of the junction unmatched.

The chain carries TRBV18 and TRBJ2-7, with 11 nucleotides matching TRBD2. Germline trimming cut 2 bases from V and 0 bases from J; bases unmatched to any gene: 6. There are 17 residues in the CDR3. The germline gives CDR1 KGHSH, CDR2 LQKENI. This chain's CDR3 is CASSPASGRFRSYEQYF. CDR3 sequence (DNA): TGTGCCAGCTCACCAGCTAGCGGGAGGTTTCGCTCCTACGAGCAGTACTTC.